These 14 T cell receptor beta chains came from one sample sequenced in a study of regulatory T cells in long-lasting Graves disease. In building TCR beta libraries, iRepertoire HTBI primers were used together with Arm-PCR of CDR3 regions. TCRdb independently ran MiXCR on the multiplex PCR reads; one entry per CDR3 protein. Found here are some 450,000 distinct CDR3 sequences, 23% of them singletons; the top ten hold roughly 30%. Documented time point: persistent/refractory GD, antithyroid drugs over 5 years with positive TRAb. Extracted RNA from PBMCs served as the source of the TCR library. The starting material was peripheral blood mononuclear cells (PBMCs), obtained when the disease was refractory, from a patient treated with antithyroid drugs. The origin of the receptors is a female donor with Graves disease.

The V call is TRBV30, the J call TRBJ1-4; no firm D call. The CDR3 is 13 residues long. CDR1 GTSNPN and CDR2 SVGIG come from the germline V gene (reference sequence). V shed 0 bases and J shed 4 bases, with 6 bases lying between them. The CDR3: CAWSVVDNEKLFF. In nucleotides, the CDR3 is TGTGCCTGGAGTGTCGTGGATAATGAAAAACTGTTTTTT.

V and J are TRBV20-1 and TRBJ2-7; 8 bases agree with TRBD2. The CDR3 extends over 14 amino acids. V lost 3 bases, J lost 0 bases, and 4 bases stayed unmatched. Germline loops: CDR1 DFQATT, CDR2 SNEGSKA (reference sequence). The CDR3 region has the DNA TGCAGTGCTAGGCCTAGCGGGCTCTCCTACGAGCAGTACTTC. This sequence encodes CSARPSGLSYEQYF.

CDR3 in amino acids: CASSFPAQVIYGYTF. CDR3 bases: TGTGCCAGCAGTTTCCCCGCACAGGTTATCTATGGCTACACCTTC. The chain uses TRBV12-3 or TRBV12-4 and TRBJ1-2, with D tentatively TRBD1 (5 bases). CDR3 length equals 15 residues. Trimming took off 3 bases at V and 4 bases at J, with 15 bases between the two ends.

In regard to this clonotype: A much larger clonotype is one base distant, so this may be a read error. V is TRBV2 and J is TRBJ2-7; 7 nucleotides match TRBD2. The CDR3 totals 13 residues. Germline CDR1 and CDR2: SNHLY and FYNNEI. The CDR3 coding sequence is TGTGCCAGCAGCGGACTAGTCACCTACGAGCAGCACTTC. This codes for CASSGLVTYEQHF.

The chain uses TRBV19 and TRBJ2-5, with 10 bases matching TRBD2. With V trimmed by 4 bases and J by 2 bases, 13 bases remained unmatched. The germline V gene has CDR1 LNHDA and CDR2 SQIVND (reference sequence). This CDR3 region has 18 residues. The CDR3 DNA is TGTGCCAGTAGTAAAGCCCCACTTGGACTAGCGGCACAAGAGACCCAGTACTTC. Protein: CASSKAPLGLAAQETQYF. Full variable domain (missing parts from reference TRBV19 and TRBJ2-5): DGGITQSPKYLFRKEGQNVTLSCEQNLNHDAMYWYRQDPGQGLRLIYYSQIVNDFQKGDIAEGYSVSREKKESFPLTVTSAQKNPTAFYLCASSKAPLGLAAQETQYFGPGTRLLVL.

This clonotype occurred many times. The chain is built from TRBV2 and TRBJ2-7, with TRBD1 as a possible D gene (6 bases). The CDR3 runs to 12 residues. Looked up from germline, CDR1 is SNHLY and CDR2 is FYNNEI. The germline V and J ends were trimmed by 6 bases and 0 bases, with 6 bases remaining between them. This CDR3 is CASRTGSYEQYF. The CDR3 bases are TGTGCCAGCAGGACAGGCTCCTACGAGCAGTACTTC.

V is TRBV6-1 and J is TRBJ1-2; 7 bases are shared with TRBD1. J was trimmed by 4 bases and V by 6 bases; bases with no gene match: 5. Germline assignment: CDR1 MNHNS and CDR2 SASEGT. The CDR3 runs 13 residues. CDR3 bases: TGTGCCAGCAGGGTGGGACAGAGCTATGGCTACACCTTC. Its translation: CASRVGQSYGYTF.

This clonotype has just a few counts. The chain links TRBV29-1 to TRBJ1-1, with 8 positions matching TRBD1. V gave up 7 bases and J gave up 4 bases; unmatched junction bases: 5. This CDR3 spans 12 amino acids. CDR1 is SQVTM, CDR2 ANQGSEA, per germline. The CDR3 is CSAQGVVTEAFF. CDR3 sequence (DNA): TGCAGCGCACAGGGGGTAGTCACTGAAGCTTTCTTT. Combining the CDR3 with reference TRBV29-1 and TRBJ1-1 gives the whole variable domain SAVISQKPSRDICQRGTSLTIQCQVDSQVTMMFWYRQQPGQSLTLIATANQGSEATYESGFVIDKFPISRPNLTFSTLTVSNMSPEDSSIYLCSAQGVVTEAFFGQGTRLTVV.

Only one count was recorded for this clonotype. A much larger clone differs from this one at a single base, so this may be a read error. V is TRBV7-2 and J is TRBJ2-6; maybe TRBD1 (5 bases). In germline, CDR1 is SGHTA, CDR2 FQGNSA. This CDR3 has 17 amino acids. The CDR3 DNA sequence: TGTGCCAGCAGCCCCAGGTCCTCTGTATCTGGGGCCAACATCCTGACTTTC. Protein sequence: CASSPRSSVSGANILTF.

The chain has TRBV9 and TRBJ2-2; a weak D match, TRBD2 (6 bases). The V end was cut by 4 bases, the J end by 0 bases, with 13 bases between. The CDR3 is made up of 16 amino acids. Germline lookup yields CDR1 SGDLS and CDR2 YYNGEE. CDR3 protein: CASSPGTGANTGELFF. The CDR3 DNA reads TGTGCCAGCAGCCCCGGGACGGGGGCGAACACCGGGGAGCTGTTTTTT.

In its sample, this clonotype was seen a few times. This chain links TRBV7-2 with TRBJ2-6, with TRBD2 as a possible D gene (6 bases). The CDR3 is 19 amino acids. V dropped 6 bases and J dropped 0 bases, with 21 bases sitting between them. Germline V gene lookup returns CDR1 SGHTA and CDR2 FQGNSA. The CDR3 is CASSVTGVGGNSGANVLTF. DNA for the CDR3: TGTGCCAGCAGTGTAACGGGTGTGGGGGGAAACTCTGGGGCCAACGTCCTGACTTTC.

This clonotype was counted between two and nine times. V is TRBV19 and J is TRBJ1-2, with D unclear. Germline CDR1 LNHDA, CDR2 SQIVND (reference sequence). The ends were cut back, 10 bases at V and 0 bases at J, with 9 bases in the middle. The CDR3 is 12 residues long. The CDR3 DNA reads as TGTGCCACCCGAACCGCTAACTATGGCTACACCTTC. Its protein product is CATRTANYGYTF.

Points on this clonotype: This likely stems from a read error, as it lies one base from a far larger clone. This chain connects TRBV6-2 or TRBV6-3 to TRBJ2-7; TRBD1 matches at 9 bases. V was clipped by 6 bases and J by 3 bases; unmatched bases: 3. This CDR3 is 13 amino acids long. In germline, CDR1 is MNHEY, CDR2 SVGEGT. CDR3 nucleotide sequence: TGTGCCAGCAGGTTGGGACAGGGCTACGAGCAGTACTTC. This gives the protein CASRLGQGYEQYF.

This clonotype was found a few times. The J gene is TRBJ2-4, the V gene TRBV7-8, with 7 positions matching TRBD2. This CDR3 contains 14 residues. Germline lookup yields CDR1 SGHVS and CDR2 FQNEAQ. Trimming at V came to 4 bases and at J to 9 bases, leaving 9 bases not matched to a gene. Here the CDR3 DNA reads TGTGCCAGCAGCTCGGGGCGGGGGTCGGGCATTCAGTACTTC. It is translated as CASSSGRGSGIQYF.